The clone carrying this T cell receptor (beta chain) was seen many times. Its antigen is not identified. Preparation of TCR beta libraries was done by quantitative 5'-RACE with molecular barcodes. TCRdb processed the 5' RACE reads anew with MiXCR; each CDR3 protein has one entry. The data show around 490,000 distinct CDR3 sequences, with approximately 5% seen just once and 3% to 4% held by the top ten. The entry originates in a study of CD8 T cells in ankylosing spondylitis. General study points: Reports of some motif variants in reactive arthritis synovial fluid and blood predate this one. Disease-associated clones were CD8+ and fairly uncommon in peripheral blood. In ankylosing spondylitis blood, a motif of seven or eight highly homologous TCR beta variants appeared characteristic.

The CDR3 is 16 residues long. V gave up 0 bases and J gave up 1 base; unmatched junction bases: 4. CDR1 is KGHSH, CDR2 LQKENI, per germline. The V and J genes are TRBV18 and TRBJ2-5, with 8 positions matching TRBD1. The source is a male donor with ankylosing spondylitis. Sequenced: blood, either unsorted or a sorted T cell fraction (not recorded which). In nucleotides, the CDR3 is TGTGCCAGCTCACCACCCTTGACAGGGGCCCAAGAGACCCAGTACTTC. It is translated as CASSPPLTGAQETQYF. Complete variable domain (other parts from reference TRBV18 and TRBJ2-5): NAGVMQNPRHLVRRRGQEARLRCSPMKGHSHVYWYRQLPEEGLKFMVYLQKENIIDESGMPKERFSAEFPKEGPSILRIQQVVRGDSAAYFCASSPPLTGAQETQYFGPGTRLLVL.